This record covers a single T cell receptor beta chain. The antigen remains undetermined. Germline lookup yields CDR1 LNHDA and CDR2 SQIVND (reference sequence). Trimming took off 1 base at V and 7 bases at J, with 17 bases between the two ends. CDR3 size: 15 residues. TCRdb's copy holds only in-frame clones and misses some; the assay was immunoSEQ multiplex PCR. In the table there are around 11,000 clones, around 60% of which are singletons. This sample stems from a study of immune cell composition in non-small cell lung cancer. On the study more broadly: Most cases were lung adenocarcinoma or squamous cell carcinoma.

Overall study results and limits: Shared sequences between tumour-reactive and dominant in vivo clones were not proven. Squamous carcinomas (approximately 80%) more often had tumour-associated clones >0.5% than adenocarcinomas (approximately 35%).

This TCR was sampled from a human donor with non-small cell lung cancer. The chain couples TRBV19 to TRBJ2-7, with D perhaps TRBD2 (6 bases). The source material was lung tumor tissue. Here the CDR3 DNA reads TGTGCCAGTAGTATAGCCGGACTAAGTGGGAGTGAGCAGTACTTC. This translates into CASSIAGLSGSEQYF.